This T cell receptor beta chain was captured in a study of T-cell reconstitution after alpha-beta-depleted transplantation in children. Notes on the study in general: Among T cells one year after transplant, newly produced cells accounted for most counts and diversity. Several hundred graft clones that had expanded were reportedly the source of alpha-beta T cells about two months after transplant.

Comments on this clonotype: Antigen: not known.

The TCRbeta library incorporated unique molecular identifiers. Using its own MiXCR run on the PCR reads, TCRdb lists one record per CDR3 protein. The sample records roughly 300,000 distinct CDR3 sequences, approximately 10% being singletons. This sequence originates from a male patient between 2 and 15 years old who had a stem cell transplant for chronic granulomatous disease, so the T cells may come from the graft donor. The material sequenced was peripheral blood, taken 180 days after TCRalphabeta/CD19-depleted stem cell transplant.

The CDR3 nucleotides are TGTGCCAGCAGTCCAGGGGTGAGTCAGCCCCAGCATTTT. Its protein product is CASSPGVSQPQHF. This rearrangement joins TRBV12-3 or TRBV12-4 to TRBJ1-5, with D possibly being TRBD1 (6 bases). The CDR3 consists of 13 residues. V lost 5 bases and J lost 6, with 11 bases in between.